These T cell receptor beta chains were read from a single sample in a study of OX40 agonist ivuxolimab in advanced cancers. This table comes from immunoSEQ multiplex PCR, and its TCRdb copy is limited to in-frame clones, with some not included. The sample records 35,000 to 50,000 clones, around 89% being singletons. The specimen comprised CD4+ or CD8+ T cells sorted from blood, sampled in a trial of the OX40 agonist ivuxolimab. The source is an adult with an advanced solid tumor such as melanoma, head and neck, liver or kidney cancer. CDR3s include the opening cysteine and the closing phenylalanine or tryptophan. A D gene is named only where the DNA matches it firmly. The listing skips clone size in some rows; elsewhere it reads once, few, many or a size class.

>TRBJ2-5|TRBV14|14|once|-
TGTGCCAGCAGCCAAGATAGGAGGGGGAGGGCCCAGTACTTC
CASSQDRRGRAQYF
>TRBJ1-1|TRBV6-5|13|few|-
TGTGCCAGCAGTACCGGTTGGGGGACTGAAGCTTTCTTT
CASSTGWGTEAFF
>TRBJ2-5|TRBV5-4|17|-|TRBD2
TGTGCCAGCAGCTTGTTTGAGACTAGCGGGGGGTCTCAGCCCCAGTACTTC
CASSLFETSGGSQPQYF
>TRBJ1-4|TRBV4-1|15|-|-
TGCGCCAGCAGCCAAGCAGACAGTACTAATGAAAAACTGTTTTTT
CASSQADSTNEKLFF
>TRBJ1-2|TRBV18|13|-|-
TGTGCCAGCTCACCGGAGCCGCCTTGGGGCTACACCTTC
CASSPEPPWGYTF
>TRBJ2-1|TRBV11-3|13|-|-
TGTGCCAGCAGCCCAGGGCGAGCGTATGAGCAGTTCTTC
CASSPGRAYEQFF
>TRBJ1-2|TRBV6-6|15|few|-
TGTGCCAGCAGCGACCCGGGACGTGGGGTCGGAGGCTACACCTTC
CASSDPGRGVGGYTF
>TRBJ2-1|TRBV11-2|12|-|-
TGTGCCAGCAGCTTGCACGGTAATGAGCAGTTCTTC
CASSLHGNEQFF
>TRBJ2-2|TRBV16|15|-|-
TGTGCCAGCAGCCAATCCCCGGGGGACACCGGGGAGCTGTTTTTT
CASSQSPGDTGELFF
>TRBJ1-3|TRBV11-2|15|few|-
TGTGCCAGCAGCTTAGGCTCCCGGGACACGCACACCATATATTTT
CASSLGSRDTHTIYF
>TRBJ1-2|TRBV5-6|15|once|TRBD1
TGTGCCAGCTTCGGGACAGGGGACCCGTACTATGGCTACACCTTC
CASFGTGDPYYGYTF
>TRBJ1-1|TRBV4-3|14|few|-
TGCGCCAGCAGCCAAGAGATCACCCGAGTCGGAGCTTTCTTT
CASSQEITRVGAFF
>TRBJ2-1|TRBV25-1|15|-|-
TGTGCCAGCAGTGGGGGGGGGACAGAGTACAATGAGCAGTTCTTC
CASSGGGTEYNEQFF
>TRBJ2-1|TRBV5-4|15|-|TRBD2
TGTGCCAGCAGCTCGGAGGGACTAGTGAGGAATGAGCAGTTCTTC
CASSSEGLVRNEQFF
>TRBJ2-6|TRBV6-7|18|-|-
TGTGCCAGCAGTCGAAGTGGGCGTTTACAAAGTCGGGCCAACGTCCTGACTTTC
CASSRSGRLQSRANVLTF